This TCR beta chain was found in a study of CD4 T cells in relation to SARS-CoV-2 and coronaviruses. At the level of the study: The negative reference was HIV-1 Nef peptide pool or peptide-free culture.

The unexposed donors gave CD4+ T cells in 2011-2018, prior to COVID-19. Isolation of CD4+ T cells took place after approximately 10 days in culture. Cultures held two million PBMCs per well with roughly 10 IU/ml IL-2. This CDR3 is built from 15 residues. Trimming took off 0 bases at V and 6 bases at J, with 15 bases between the two ends. Germline V CDR1 and CDR2: SGHDT, YYEEEE. In the case of this clone: Its cognate antigen is unknown.

Method: immunoSEQ multiplex PCR; TCRdb's copy keeps in-frame clones and lacks some. The data contain around 24,000 clones, less than 80% of them singletons. The rearrangement links TRBV5-6 to TRBJ1-2, with TRBD1 as a possible D gene (5 bases). The source is a human donor in good health. The specimen was CD4+ T cells from PBMCs, cultured in vitro. CDR3 sequence reads: CASSLGGPSRHGYTF. DNA of the CDR3: TGTGCCAGCAGCTTGGGGGGACCGAGCAGGCATGGCTACACCTTC.